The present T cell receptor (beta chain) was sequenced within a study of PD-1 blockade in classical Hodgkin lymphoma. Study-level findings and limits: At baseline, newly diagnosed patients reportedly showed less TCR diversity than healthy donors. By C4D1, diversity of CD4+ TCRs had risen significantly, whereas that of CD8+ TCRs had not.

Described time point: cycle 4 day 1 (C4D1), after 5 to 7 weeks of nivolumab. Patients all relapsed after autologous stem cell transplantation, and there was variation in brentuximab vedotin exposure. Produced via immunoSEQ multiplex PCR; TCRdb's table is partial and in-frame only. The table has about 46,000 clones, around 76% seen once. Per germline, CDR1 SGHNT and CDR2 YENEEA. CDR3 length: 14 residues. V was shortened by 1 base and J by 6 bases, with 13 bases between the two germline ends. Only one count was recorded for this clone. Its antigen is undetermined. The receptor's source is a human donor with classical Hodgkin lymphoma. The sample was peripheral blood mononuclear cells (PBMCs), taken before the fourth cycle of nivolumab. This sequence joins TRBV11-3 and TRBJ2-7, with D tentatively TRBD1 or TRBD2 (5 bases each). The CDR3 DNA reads TGTGCCAGCAGCTTAGGGGGGAAACAGGCCGAGCAGTACTTC. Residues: CASSLGGKQAEQYF.